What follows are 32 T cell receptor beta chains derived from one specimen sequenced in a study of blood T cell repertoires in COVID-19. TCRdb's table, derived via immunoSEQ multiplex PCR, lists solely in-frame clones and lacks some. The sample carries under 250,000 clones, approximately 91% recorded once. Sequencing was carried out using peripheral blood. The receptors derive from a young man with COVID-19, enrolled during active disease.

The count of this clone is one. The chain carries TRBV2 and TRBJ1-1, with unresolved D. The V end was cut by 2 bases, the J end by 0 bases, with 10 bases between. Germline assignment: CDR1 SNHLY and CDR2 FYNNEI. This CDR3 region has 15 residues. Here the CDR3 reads CASSELGQVNTEAFF. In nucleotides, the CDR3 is TGTGCCAGCAGTGAATTGGGTCAGGTGAACACTGAAGCTTTCTTT.

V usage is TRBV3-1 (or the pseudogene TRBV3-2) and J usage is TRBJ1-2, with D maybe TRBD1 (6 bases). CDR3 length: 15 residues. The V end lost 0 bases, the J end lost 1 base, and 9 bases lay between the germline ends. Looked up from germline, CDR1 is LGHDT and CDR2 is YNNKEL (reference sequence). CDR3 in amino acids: CASSQDDRLNYGYTF. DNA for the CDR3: TGTGCCAGCAGCCAAGATGACAGGCTTAACTATGGCTACACCTTC.

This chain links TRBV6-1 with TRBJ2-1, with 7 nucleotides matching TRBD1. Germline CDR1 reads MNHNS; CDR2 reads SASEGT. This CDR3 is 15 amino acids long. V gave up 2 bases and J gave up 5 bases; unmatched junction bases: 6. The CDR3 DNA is TGTGCCAGCAGTGAAACCCGGGACAGACACAATGAGCAGTTCTTC. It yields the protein CASSETRDRHNEQFF.

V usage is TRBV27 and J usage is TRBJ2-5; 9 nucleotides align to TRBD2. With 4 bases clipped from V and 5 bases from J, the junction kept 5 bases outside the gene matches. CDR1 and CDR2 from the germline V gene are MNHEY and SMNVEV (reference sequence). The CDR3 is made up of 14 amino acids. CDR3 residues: CASSSSGGSETQYF. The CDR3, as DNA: TGTGCCAGCAGTTCCAGCGGGGGGTCGGAGACCCAGTACTTC.

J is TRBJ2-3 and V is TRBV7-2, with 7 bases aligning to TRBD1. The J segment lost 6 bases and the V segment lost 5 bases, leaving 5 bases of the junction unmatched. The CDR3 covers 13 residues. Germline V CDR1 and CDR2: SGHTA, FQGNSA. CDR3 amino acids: CASSHRRGDTQYF. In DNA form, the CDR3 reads TGTGCCAGCAGCCACCGCAGGGGGGATACGCAGTATTTT.

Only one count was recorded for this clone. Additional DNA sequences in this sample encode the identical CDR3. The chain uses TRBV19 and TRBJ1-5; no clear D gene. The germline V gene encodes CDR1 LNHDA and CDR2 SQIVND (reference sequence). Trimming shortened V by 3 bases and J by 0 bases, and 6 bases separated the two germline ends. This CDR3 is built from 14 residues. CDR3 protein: CASSIPVSNQPQHF. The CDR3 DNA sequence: TGTGCCAGTAGTATCCCCGTTAGCAATCAGCCCCAGCATTTT. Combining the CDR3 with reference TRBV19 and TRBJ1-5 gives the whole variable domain DGGITQSPKYLFRKEGQNVTLSCEQNLNHDAMYWYRQDPGQGLRLIYYSQIVNDFQKGDIAEGYSVSREKKESFPLTVTSAQKNPTAFYLCASSIPVSNQPQHFGDGTRLSIL.

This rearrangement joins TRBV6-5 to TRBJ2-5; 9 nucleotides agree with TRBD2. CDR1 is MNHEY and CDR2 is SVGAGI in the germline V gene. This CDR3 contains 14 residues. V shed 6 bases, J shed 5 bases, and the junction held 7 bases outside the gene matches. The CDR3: CASRGLAILETQYF. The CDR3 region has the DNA TGTGCCAGCAGGGGACTAGCAATCCTCGAGACCCAGTACTTC.

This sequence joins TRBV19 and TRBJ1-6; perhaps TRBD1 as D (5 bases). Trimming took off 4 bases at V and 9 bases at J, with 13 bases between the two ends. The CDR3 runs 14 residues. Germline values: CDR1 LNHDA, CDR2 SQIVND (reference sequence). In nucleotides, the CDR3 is TGTGCCAGTAGTAACCCCCGACAGTTTTCACCCCTCCACTTT. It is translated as CASSNPRQFSPLHF.

CDR3 sequence reads: CASSQERGDSYEQYF. The CDR3 nucleotides read TGCGCCAGCAGCCAGGAGCGGGGGGATAGCTACGAGCAGTACTTC. The chain has TRBV4-1 and TRBJ2-7; 9 bases agree with TRBD2. This CDR3 is built from 15 residues. CDR1 MGHRA and CDR2 YSYEKL come from the germline V gene. The V gene end was trimmed by 3 bases and the J gene end by 3 bases; junction bases not matched to a gene: 6.

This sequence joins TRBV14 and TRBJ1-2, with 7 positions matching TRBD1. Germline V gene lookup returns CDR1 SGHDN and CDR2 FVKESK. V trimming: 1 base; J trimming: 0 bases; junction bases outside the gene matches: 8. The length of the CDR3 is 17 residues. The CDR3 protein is CASSQGGDSPANYGYTF. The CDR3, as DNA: TGTGCCAGCAGCCAAGGGGGGGACAGCCCAGCTAACTATGGCTACACCTTC.

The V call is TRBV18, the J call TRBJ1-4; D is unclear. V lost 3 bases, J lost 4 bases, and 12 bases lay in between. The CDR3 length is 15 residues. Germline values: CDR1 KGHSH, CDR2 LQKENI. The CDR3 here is CASSPPPGLNEKLFF. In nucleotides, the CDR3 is TGTGCCAGCTCACCGCCTCCGGGTCTTAATGAAAAACTGTTTTTT. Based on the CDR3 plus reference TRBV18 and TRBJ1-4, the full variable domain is NAGVMQNPRHLVRRRGQEARLRCSPMKGHSHVYWYRQLPEEGLKFMVYLQKENIIDESGMPKERFSAEFPKEGPSILRIQQVVRGDSAAYFCASSPPPGLNEKLFFGSGTQLSVL.

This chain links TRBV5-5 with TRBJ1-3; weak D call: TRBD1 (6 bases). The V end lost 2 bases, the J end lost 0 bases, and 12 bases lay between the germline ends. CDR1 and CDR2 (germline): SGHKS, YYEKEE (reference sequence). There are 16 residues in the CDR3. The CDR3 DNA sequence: TGTGCCAGCAGCTTCGTAACAGGGTCCTCTGGAAACACCATATATTTT. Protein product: CASSFVTGSSGNTIYF.

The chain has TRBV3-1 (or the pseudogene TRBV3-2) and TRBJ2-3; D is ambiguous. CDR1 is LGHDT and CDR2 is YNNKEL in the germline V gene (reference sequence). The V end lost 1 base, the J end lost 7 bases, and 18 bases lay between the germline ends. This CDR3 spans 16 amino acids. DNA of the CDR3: TGTGCCAGCAGCCAAGCCCTTGGAGTGGGTAACAATACGCAGTATTTT. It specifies CASSQALGVGNNTQYF.

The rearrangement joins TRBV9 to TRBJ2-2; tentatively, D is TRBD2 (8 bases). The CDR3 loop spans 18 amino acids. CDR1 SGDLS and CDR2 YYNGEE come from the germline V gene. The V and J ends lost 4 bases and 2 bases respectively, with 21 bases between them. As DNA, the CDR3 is TGTGCCAGCAGCCTAACCCCGGGAGGGGGCCTTAACACCGGGGAGCTGTTTTTT. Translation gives CASSLTPGGGLNTGELFF.

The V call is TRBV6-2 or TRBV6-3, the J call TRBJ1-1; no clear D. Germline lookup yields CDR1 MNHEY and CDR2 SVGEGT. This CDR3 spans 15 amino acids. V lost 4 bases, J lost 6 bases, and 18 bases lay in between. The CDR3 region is CASSSTDNSGAEAFF. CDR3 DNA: TGTGCCAGCAGTTCCACTGACAACTCCGGGGCTGAAGCTTTCTTT.

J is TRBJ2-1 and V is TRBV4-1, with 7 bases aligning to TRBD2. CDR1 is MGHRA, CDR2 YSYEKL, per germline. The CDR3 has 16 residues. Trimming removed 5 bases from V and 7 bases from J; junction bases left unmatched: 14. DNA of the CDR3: TGCGCCAGCAGCTCTCAGGCGGGAGCTAATGCTAATGAGCAGTTCTTC. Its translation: CASSSQAGANANEQFF.

This chain's CDR3 is CASSEYRGAYEQYF. The CDR3 coding sequence is TGCGCCAGCAGTGAGTACAGGGGGGCCTACGAGCAGTACTTC. The rearrangement joins TRBV10-1 to TRBJ2-7, with 8 positions matching TRBD1. The V gene end was trimmed by 1 base and the J gene end by 2 bases; junction bases not matched to a gene: 1. The CDR3 runs to 14 residues. CDR1 and CDR2 from the germline V gene are WNHNN and SYGVQD (reference sequence).

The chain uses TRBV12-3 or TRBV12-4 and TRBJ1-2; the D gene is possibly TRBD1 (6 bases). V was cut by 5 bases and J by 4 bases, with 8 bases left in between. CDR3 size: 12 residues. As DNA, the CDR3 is TGTGCCAGCAGTCTGGACAGCTATGGCTACACCTTC. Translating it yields CASSLDSYGYTF.

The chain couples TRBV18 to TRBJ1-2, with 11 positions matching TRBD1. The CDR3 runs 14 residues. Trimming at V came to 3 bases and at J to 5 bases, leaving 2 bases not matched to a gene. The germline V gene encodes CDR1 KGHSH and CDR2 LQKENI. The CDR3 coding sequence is TGTGCCAGCTCACCGGACAGGGGGCTGTATGGCTACACCTTC. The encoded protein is CASSPDRGLYGYTF.

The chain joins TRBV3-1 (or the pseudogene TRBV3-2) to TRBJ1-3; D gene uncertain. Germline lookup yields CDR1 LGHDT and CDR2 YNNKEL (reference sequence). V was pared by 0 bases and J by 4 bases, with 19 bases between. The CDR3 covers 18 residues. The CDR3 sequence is CASSQDLVGSLLGNTIYF. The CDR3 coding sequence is TGTGCCAGCAGCCAAGATCTAGTCGGCTCGCTACTGGGAAACACCATATATTTT.

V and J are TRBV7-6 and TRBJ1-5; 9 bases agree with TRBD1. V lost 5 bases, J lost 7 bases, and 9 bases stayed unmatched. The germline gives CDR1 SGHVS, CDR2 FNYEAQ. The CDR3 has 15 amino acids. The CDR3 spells CASSRGTGYSQPQHF. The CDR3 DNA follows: TGTGCCAGCAGCAGAGGGACAGGGTATAGCCAGCCCCAGCATTTT. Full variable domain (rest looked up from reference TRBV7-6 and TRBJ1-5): GAGVSQSPRYKVTKRGQDVALRCDPISGHVSLYWYRQALGQGPEFLTYFNYEAQQDKSGLPNDRFSAERPEGSISTLTIQRTEQRDSAMYRCASSRGTGYSQPQHFGDGTRLSIL.

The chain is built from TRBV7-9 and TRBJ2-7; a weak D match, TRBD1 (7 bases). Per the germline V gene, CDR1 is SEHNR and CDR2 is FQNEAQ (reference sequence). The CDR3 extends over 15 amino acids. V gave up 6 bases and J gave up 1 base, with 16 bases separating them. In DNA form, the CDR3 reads TGTGCCAGCAGTCCAGGGGGGCGTTTGTCCTACGAGCAGTACTTC. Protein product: CASSPGGRLSYEQYF.

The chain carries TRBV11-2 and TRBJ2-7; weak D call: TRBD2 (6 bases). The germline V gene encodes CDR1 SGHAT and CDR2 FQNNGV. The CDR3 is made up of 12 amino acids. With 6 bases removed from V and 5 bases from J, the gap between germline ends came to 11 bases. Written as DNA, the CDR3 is TGTGCCAGCAGGACCGGGGGTGACGAGCAGTACTTC. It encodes CASRTGGDEQYF.

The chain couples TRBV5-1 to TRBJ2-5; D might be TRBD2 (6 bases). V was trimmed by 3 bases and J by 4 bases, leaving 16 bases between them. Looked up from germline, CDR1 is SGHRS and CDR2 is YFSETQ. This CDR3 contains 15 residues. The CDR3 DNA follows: TGCGCCAGCAGCTCCGGGAGCAACGCAGGAGAGACCCAGTACTTC. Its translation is CASSSGSNAGETQYF.

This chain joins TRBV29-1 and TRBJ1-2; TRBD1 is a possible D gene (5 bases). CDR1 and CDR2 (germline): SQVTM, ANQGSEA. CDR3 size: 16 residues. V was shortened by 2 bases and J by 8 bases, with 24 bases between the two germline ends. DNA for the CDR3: TGCAGCGTTGAATTTCCCCCCGGCGGGGGGGTGGGAGGCTACACCTTC. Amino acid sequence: CSVEFPPGGGVGGYTF.

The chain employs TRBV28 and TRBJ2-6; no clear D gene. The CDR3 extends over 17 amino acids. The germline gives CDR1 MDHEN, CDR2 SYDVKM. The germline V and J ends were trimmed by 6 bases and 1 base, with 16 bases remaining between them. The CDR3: CASSTPGPTSGANVLTF. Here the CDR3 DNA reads TGTGCCAGCAGCACACCTGGGCCTACGTCTGGGGCCAACGTCCTGACTTTC.

The CDR3 spells CASSFTGSNQPQHF. CDR3 sequence (DNA): TGTGCCAGCAGCTTTACCGGTAGCAATCAGCCCCAGCATTTT. This rearrangement joins TRBV5-6 to TRBJ1-5; D is unclear. Germline V gene data show CDR1 as SGHDT and CDR2 as YYEEEE. V was pared by 2 bases and J by 0 bases, with 6 bases between. CDR3 length: 14 amino acids.

CDR3 nucleotides: TGCGCCAGCAGTCAACAATCCTCCTATAATTCACCCCTCCACTTT. It encodes CASSQQSSYNSPLHF. V gene TRBV23-1 combines with J gene TRBJ1-6; D is undetermined. TRBV23-1 is treated as an ORF (open reading frame) with a function not yet certain. The V end was cut by 2 bases, the J end by 0 bases, with 5 bases between. The CDR3 contains 15 residues.

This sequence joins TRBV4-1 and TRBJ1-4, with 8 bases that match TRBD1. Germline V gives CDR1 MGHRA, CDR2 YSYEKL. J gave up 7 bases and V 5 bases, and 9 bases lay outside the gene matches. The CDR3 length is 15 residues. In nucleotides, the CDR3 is TGCGCCAGCAGCGCCCGGACAGGGTTTGGTGAAAAACTGTTTTTT. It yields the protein CASSARTGFGEKLFF.

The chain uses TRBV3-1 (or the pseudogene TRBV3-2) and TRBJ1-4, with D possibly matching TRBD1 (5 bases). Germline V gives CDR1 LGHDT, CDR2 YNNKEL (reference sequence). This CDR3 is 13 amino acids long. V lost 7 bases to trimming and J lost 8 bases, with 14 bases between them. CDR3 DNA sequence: TGTGCCAGCAAAGGGCAGGGCGAAGAAAAACTGTTTTTT. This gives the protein CASKGQGEEKLFF.

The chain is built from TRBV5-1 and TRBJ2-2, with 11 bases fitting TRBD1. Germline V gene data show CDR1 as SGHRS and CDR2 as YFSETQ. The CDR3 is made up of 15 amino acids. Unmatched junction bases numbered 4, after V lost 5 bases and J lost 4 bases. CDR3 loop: CASRPGQGVTGELFF. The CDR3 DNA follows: TGCGCCAGCAGACCGGGACAGGGGGTCACCGGGGAGCTGTTTTTT.

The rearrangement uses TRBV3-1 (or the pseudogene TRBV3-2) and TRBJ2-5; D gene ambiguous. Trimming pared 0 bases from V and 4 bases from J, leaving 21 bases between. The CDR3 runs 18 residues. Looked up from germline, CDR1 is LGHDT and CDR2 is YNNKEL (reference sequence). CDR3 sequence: CASSQEVADGNFLETQYF. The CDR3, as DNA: TGTGCCAGCAGCCAAGAGGTGGCGGATGGCAACTTTTTAGAGACCCAGTACTTC.